Described below is a single T cell receptor (beta chain) sequence and its context. Per the study methods: Estimation of nucleated cell counts was performed using reference gene primer amplification. Assay used: immunoSEQ multiplex PCR; TCRdb lists only in-frame clones, some missing. V, J and clone size are those of that table, while D and trimming were read from the DNA. The data contain 150,000 to 200,000 clones, about 89% of them singletons. This record belongs to a study of blood T cell repertoires in COVID-19. Study context: The United States, Italy and Spain provided the acute and convalescent COVID-19 samples. PBMCs, B-cell-depleted T cells, or T cells provided the cDNA or gDNA that made up the material.

Germline CDR1 reads MNHEY; CDR2 reads SMNVEV (reference sequence). The CDR3 runs 15 residues. The junction had 6 bases not matched to a gene; V was cut back by 5 bases and J by 2 bases. This receptor was obtained from a man between 65 and 79 years old with acute or convalescent COVID-19. Sequencing was performed on peripheral blood. The rearrangement uses TRBV27 and TRBJ2-3, with TRBD2 identical over 8 bases. CDR3 nucleotides: TGTGCCAGCAGTCAACTAGCGGTTGACACAGATACGCAGTATTTT. Residues: CASSQLAVDTDTQYF.